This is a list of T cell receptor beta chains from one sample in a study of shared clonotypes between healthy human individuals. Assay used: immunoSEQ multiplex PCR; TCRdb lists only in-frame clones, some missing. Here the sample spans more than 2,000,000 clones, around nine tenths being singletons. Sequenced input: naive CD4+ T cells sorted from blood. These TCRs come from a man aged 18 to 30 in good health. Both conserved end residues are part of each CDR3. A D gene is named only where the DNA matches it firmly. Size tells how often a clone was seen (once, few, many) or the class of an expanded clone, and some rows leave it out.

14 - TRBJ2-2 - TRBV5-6 TGTGCCAGCAGCTTGCAGGGGTCTACCGGGGAGCTGTTTTTT CASSLQGSTGELFF
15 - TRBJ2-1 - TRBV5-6 TGTGCCAGCAGCTTGGTAGATAGGCGGGACGGTGAGCAGTTCTTC CASSLVDRRDGEQFF
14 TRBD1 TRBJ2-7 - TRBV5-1 TGCGCCAGCAGCCCGGACAGGGCAAGCGACGAGCAGTACTTC CASSPDRASDEQYF
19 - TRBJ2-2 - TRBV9 TGTGCCAGCAGCGTAGAAAACTGGAGAATGACCGCGAACACCGGGGAGCTGTTTTTT CASSVENWRMTANTGELFF
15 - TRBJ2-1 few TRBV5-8 TGTGCCAGCAGCTTGGTTGGACAGTCCTACAATGAGCAGTTCTTC CASSLVGQSYNEQFF
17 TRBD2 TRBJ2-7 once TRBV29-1 TGCAGCGTTGAAGATCAGAAGGCTAGCGGGAGTAATTACGAGCAGTACTTC CSVEDQKASGSNYEQYF
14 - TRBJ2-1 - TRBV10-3 TGTGCCATCAGTGACATGACTAGTAGGTATGAGCAGTTCTTC CAISDMTSRYEQFF
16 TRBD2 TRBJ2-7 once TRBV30 TGTGCCTGGAGTCGCGGCCAACTAGCGAGTTTGGGCGAGCAGTACTTC CAWSRGQLASLGEQYF
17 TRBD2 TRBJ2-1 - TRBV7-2 TGTGCCAGCAGCTTACTACCGGGACTAGAATTAAGCAATGAGCAGTTCTTC CASSLLPGLELSNEQFF
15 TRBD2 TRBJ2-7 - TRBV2 TGTGCCAGCAGACCTCCTTGGACTAGGTCTGGCGAGCAGTACTTC CASRPPWTRSGEQYF
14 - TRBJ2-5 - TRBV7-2 TGTGCCAGCAGTTACCGACCGTCGGAAAAGACCCAGTACTTC CASSYRPSEKTQYF
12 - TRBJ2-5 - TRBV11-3 TGTGCCAGCAGCCTACAGGGAGGGACCCAGTACTTC CASSLQGGTQYF
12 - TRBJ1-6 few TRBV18 TGTGCCAGCTCACCAGGAGGAGAGCTCCTCCACTTT CASSPGGELLHF
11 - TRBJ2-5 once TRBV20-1 TGCAGTGCCCCTATAGCGGAGACCCAGTACTTC CSAPIAETQYF
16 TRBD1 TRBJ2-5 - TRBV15 TGTGCCACCAGCAGAGGAGTAGGCCTCAGGGGGGAGACCCAGTACTTC CATSRGVGLRGETQYF
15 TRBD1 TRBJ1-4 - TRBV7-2 TGTGCCAGCAGCCGTACAGGGGGAGCTAATGAAAAACTGTTTTTT CASSRTGGANEKLFF
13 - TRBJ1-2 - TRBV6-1 TGTGCCAGCAGCAAACAGGGAAACTATGGCTACACCTTC CASSKQGNYGYTF
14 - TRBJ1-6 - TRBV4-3 TGCGCCAGCAGCCAAGAGGGACCGGAATCACCCCTCCACTTT CASSQEGPESPLHF
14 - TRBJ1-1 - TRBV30 TGTGCCTGGAGTGTCCAGGGCCGAGGCTCTGAAGCTTTCTTT CAWSVQGRGSEAFF
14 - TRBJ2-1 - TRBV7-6 TGTGCCAGCAGCCTTTGGGAGAGTTCGAATGAGCAGTTCTTC CASSLWESSNEQFF
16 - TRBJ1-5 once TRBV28 TGTGCCAGCAGTTTGCAACCGAGACAGGGCAATCAGCCCCAGCATTTT CASSLQPRQGNQPQHF
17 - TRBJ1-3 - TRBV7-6 TGTGCCAGCAGCTTAGCTTTCAGGGCGAAATCTGGAAACACCATATATTTT CASSLAFRAKSGNTIYF
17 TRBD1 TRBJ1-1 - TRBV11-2 TGTGCCAGCAGCTTAGCTCTCCAGGGGGCGGTACACACTGAAGCTTTCTTT CASSLALQGAVHTEAFF
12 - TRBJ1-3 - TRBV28 TGTGCCAGTCAGGGATCTGGAAACACCATATATTTT CASQGSGNTIYF
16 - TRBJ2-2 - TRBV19 TGTGCCAGTAGTATCTGGGTTCGTTCGAACACCGGGGAGCTGTTTTTT CASSIWVRSNTGELFF
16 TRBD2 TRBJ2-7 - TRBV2 TGTGCCAGCAGCGGGACTAGCGGGAGTGGAATTTACGAGCAGTACTTC CASSGTSGSGIYEQYF
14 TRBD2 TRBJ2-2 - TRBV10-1 TGCGCCAGCGGATCTAGCGGGGACACCGGGGAGCTGTTTTTT CASGSSGDTGELFF
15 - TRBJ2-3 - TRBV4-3 TGCGCCAGCAGCCAAGAATTTCAGGGTAGGGATACGCAGTATTTT CASSQEFQGRDTQYF
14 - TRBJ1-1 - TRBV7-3 TGTGCCAGCAGCTTAGGGGGAGCGGGCACTGAAGCTTTCTTT CASSLGGAGTEAFF
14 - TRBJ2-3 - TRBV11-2 TGTGCCAGCAGCTTAGGATTTCAGTCTGTGACGCAGTATTTT CASSLGFQSVTQYF
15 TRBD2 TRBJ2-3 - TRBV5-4 TGTGCCAGCAGCCCCGCGGGGGTCGGCACAGATACGCAGTATTTT CASSPAGVGTDTQYF
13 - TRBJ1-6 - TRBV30 TGTGCCTGGAGTTCCCAGAGGGGTTCACCCCTCCACTTT CAWSSQRGSPLHF
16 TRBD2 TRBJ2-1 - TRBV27 TGTGCCAGCAGTTTTACTAGCGGGGGGGCCTACAATGAGCAGTTCTTC CASSFTSGGAYNEQFF
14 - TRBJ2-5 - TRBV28 TGTGCCAGCAGTTTTCCCGGGAGCCAAGAGACCCAGTACTTC CASSFPGSQETQYF
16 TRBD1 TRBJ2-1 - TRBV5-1 TGCGCCAGCTTTAAGTTGACAGGGAGCTCCTACAATGAGCAGTTCTTC CASFKLTGSSYNEQFF
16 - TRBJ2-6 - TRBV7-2 TGTGCCAGCAGCTTAGGTCTTGGCTCTGGGGCCAACGTCCTGACTTTC CASSLGLGSGANVLTF
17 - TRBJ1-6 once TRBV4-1 TGCGCCAGCAGCCAAGATCTGCGGCGACAGAATAATTCACCCCTCCACTTT CASSQDLRRQNNSPLHF
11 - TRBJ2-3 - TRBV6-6 TGTGCCAGCAGTCTGATAGATACGCAGTATTTT CASSLIDTQYF
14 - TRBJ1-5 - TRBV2 TGTGCCAGCAGTGAAGTGACCGGGGATCAGCCCCAGCATTTT CASSEVTGDQPQHF
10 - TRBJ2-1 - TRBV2 TGTGCCAGCAGTGTGCGTGAGCAGTTCTTC CASSVREQFF